Below are 27 T cell receptor beta chains sequenced from a single sample in a study of CD8 T cells in Susac syndrome. The RNA input was about 0.5 to 1 ug, and it was reverse transcribed with random hexamers. TCRdb re-analysed the immunoSEQ multiplex PCR reads in MiXCR, keeping a single row per CDR3 protein. The sample includes some 200,000 distinct CDR3 sequences, just under 95% of them seen just once. Sequenced: CD8+ T cells from PBMCs. These receptors originate from a human donor with Susac syndrome.

The rearrangement joins TRBV7-9 to TRBJ1-2; TRBD1 matches 7 bases. V lost 1 base and J lost 5; bases outside the gene matches: 10. The CDR3 is made up of 16 amino acids. Germline V gene data show CDR1 as SEHNR and CDR2 as FQNEAQ (reference sequence). The DNA of the CDR3 is TGTGCCAGCAGCTTAGGGCCAGGACAGGAGGCTTATGGCTACACCTTC. Its translation is CASSLGPGQEAYGYTF.

V is TRBV7-8 and J is TRBJ2-1, with 8 bases aligning to TRBD2. This CDR3 is 15 amino acids long. Germline CDR1 reads SGHVS; CDR2 reads FQNEAQ. With V trimmed by 1 base and J by 2 bases, 1 base remained unmatched. CDR3 in DNA: TGTGCCAGCAGCTTAGGGGGACTAGCCTACAATGAGCAGTTCTTC. Protein: CASSLGGLAYNEQFF.

This chain connects TRBV29-1 to TRBJ2-1; no reliable D call. This CDR3 is built from 12 residues. Germline values: CDR1 SQVTM, CDR2 ANQGSEA. V dropped 3 bases and J dropped 4 bases, with 7 bases sitting between them. The DNA of the CDR3 is TGCAGCGTTGAGGGCCTGTACAATGAGCAGTTCTTC. It specifies CSVEGLYNEQFF.

The V gene is TRBV11-2, the J gene TRBJ2-7; perhaps TRBD1 as D (7 bases). In germline, CDR1 is SGHAT, CDR2 FQNNGV. The V gene lost 5 bases and the J gene lost 6 bases, with 17 bases spanning the gap. This CDR3 has 14 amino acids. CDR3 nucleotides: TGTGCCAGCAGCCAGGGCAGGGGGGTTATCGAGCAGTACTTC. It is translated as CASSQGRGVIEQYF.

The V and J genes are TRBV27 and TRBJ2-1; D unclear. V was shortened by 4 bases and J by 4 bases, with 8 bases between the two germline ends. There are 13 residues in the CDR3. The germline CDR1 and CDR2 sequences are MNHEY and SMNVEV (reference sequence). The CDR3 reads CASSSEAYNEQFF. The CDR3 region has the DNA TGTGCCAGCAGTTCTGAGGCGTACAATGAGCAGTTCTTC.

Worth noting for this clonotype: Its ends do not fully match the called genes, so a read error is possible. The J gene is TRBJ1-2, the V gene TRBV2; D is uncertain. This CDR3 comprises 12 residues. The germline CDR1 and CDR2 sequences are SNHLY and FYNNEI. Here the CDR3 reads CASIEVGYGYTF. The CDR3 nucleotides read TGTGCCAGCATTGAAGTTGGCTATGGCTACACCTTC.

The CDR3 DNA sequence: TGTGCCAGCAGCGTAGGGGGAACCGACGGGGAGACCCAGTACTTC. This sequence encodes CASSVGGTDGETQYF. This rearrangement joins TRBV9 to TRBJ2-5, with D unresolved. Germline lookup yields CDR1 SGDLS and CDR2 YYNGEE. Trimming pared 0 bases from V and 5 bases from J, leaving 14 bases between. This CDR3 region has 15 residues.

The V call is TRBV4-2, the J call TRBJ2-2, with 15 bases identical to TRBD2. The V gene's germline CDR1 is LGHNA and CDR2 YNFKEQ. Trimming took 0 bases from V and 6 from J; bases not matched to a gene: 5. This CDR3 has 18 amino acids. CDR3 loop: CASSQDFGTSGRSGELFF. For the CDR3, the DNA is TGTGCCAGCAGCCAAGATTTCGGGACTAGCGGGAGGTCCGGGGAGCTGTTTTTT.

The V and J genes are TRBV4-1 and TRBJ1-2; D gene uncertain. V was clipped by 0 bases and J by 3 bases, with 14 bases between them. The CDR3 has 16 amino acids. CDR1 is MGHRA and CDR2 is YSYEKL in the germline V gene. This CDR3 is CASSQDRAGAYYGYTF. The CDR3 coding sequence is TGCGCCAGCAGCCAAGATAGGGCAGGAGCCTACTATGGCTACACCTTC.

J is TRBJ2-3 and V is TRBV21-1; the table gives TRBD2 as D, unverified against the DNA. TRBV21-1 is given as a pseudogene. There are 15 residues in the CDR3. Written as DNA, the CDR3 is TGTGCCAGCAGCAAATTTCGCGGGTACACAGATACGCAGTATTTT. Translation: CASSKFRGYTDTQYF.

The chain employs TRBV4-1 and TRBJ1-2; possibly TRBD1 for D (5 bases). V was trimmed by 0 bases and J by 4 bases, leaving 12 bases between them. Germline V gives CDR1 MGHRA, CDR2 YSYEKL. The CDR3 has 15 amino acids. The CDR3 spells CASSQDWGPRYGYTF. For the CDR3, the DNA is TGCGCCAGCAGCCAAGATTGGGGCCCCCGCTATGGCTACACCTTC.

The CDR3 DNA follows: TGTGCCAGCAGTCACAGGGGGGCGAATCAGCCCCAGCATTTT. It encodes CASSHRGANQPQHF. V and J are TRBV27 and TRBJ1-5, with 8 bases identical to TRBD1. The J segment lost 4 bases and the V segment lost 5 bases, leaving 4 bases of the junction unmatched. This CDR3 is built from 14 residues. Germline CDR1 reads MNHEY; CDR2 reads SMNVEV (reference sequence).

V gene TRBV29-1 combines with J gene TRBJ2-7, with 9 nucleotides matching TRBD1. Germline loops: CDR1 SQVTM, CDR2 ANQGSEA. This CDR3 comprises 13 residues. V lost 2 bases and J lost 5; bases outside the gene matches: 4. This CDR3 is CSVEPTGGNEQYF. The CDR3 bases are TGCAGCGTTGAACCGACAGGGGGAAACGAGCAGTACTTC.

The CDR3 region is CSVEDNRDTHSYEQYF. CDR3 DNA: TGCAGCGTTGAAGATAACCGAGACACCCACTCCTACGAGCAGTACTTC. The chain has TRBV29-1 and TRBJ2-7; D gene uncertain. CDR1 SQVTM and CDR2 ANQGSEA come from the germline V gene. The CDR3 is 16 amino acids. V was shortened by 0 bases and J by 0 bases, with 15 bases between the two germline ends.

The chain is built from TRBV11-2 and TRBJ2-7; TRBD2 matches at 16 bases. The CDR3 has 18 residues. V lost 3 bases and J lost 3; bases outside the gene matches: 8. Germline lookup yields CDR1 SGHAT and CDR2 FQNNGV. The CDR3 spells CASSFAGTSGGARYEQYF. Written as DNA, the CDR3 is TGTGCCAGCAGCTTCGCCGGGACTAGCGGGGGGGCTCGCTACGAGCAGTACTTC.

The gene calls are TRBV12-3 or TRBV12-4 and TRBJ1-6; D perhaps matches TRBD1 (6 bases). This CDR3 has 12 residues. The CDR3 spells CDLGQFNSPLHF. Here the CDR3 DNA reads TGTGACCTTGGACAGTTTAATTCACCCCTCCACTTT.

This chain connects TRBV20-1 to TRBJ2-3, with TRBD2 matching over 10 bases. Germline V CDR1 and CDR2: DFQATT, SNEGSKA (reference sequence). The CDR3 is made up of 14 amino acids. The V gene end was trimmed by 6 bases and the J gene end by 0 bases; junction bases not matched to a gene: 3. DNA of the CDR3: TGCAGTGCCGGGACTAGCGAGAGCACAGATACGCAGTATTTT. Its translation is CSAGTSESTDTQYF.

The CDR3 region is CAVAGDLPYEQYF. The CDR3 DNA follows: TGTGCCGTTGCTGGGGACCTACCCTACGAGCAGTACTTC. This chain uses TRBV11-2 with TRBJ2-7, with D possibly called TRBD1 or TRBD2 (5 bases each). Trimming left V 11 bases short and J 2 bases short, with 16 bases between. CDR1 is SGHAT, CDR2 FQNNGV, per germline. The CDR3 is 13 residues long.

This sequence joins TRBV28 and TRBJ1-5; 10 bases are shared with TRBD1. There are 15 residues in the CDR3. CDR1 MDHEN and CDR2 SYDVKM come from the germline V gene. With 6 bases clipped from V and 5 bases from J, the junction kept 7 bases outside the gene matches. As DNA, the CDR3 is TGTGCCAGCAGCTCGGGACAGGGGAATGATCAGCCCCAGCATTTT. Residues: CASSSGQGNDQPQHF.

This clonotype was detected only once. The CDR3 region is CASSDPGQGSTQYF. CDR3 DNA: TGTGCCAGCAGTGACCCGGGACAGGGCTCGACCCAGTACTTC. J is TRBJ2-5 and V is TRBV25-1; the match to TRBD1 covers 9 bases. This CDR3 region has 14 residues. Germline V gives CDR1 MGHDK, CDR2 SYGVNS. The junction had 6 bases not matched to a gene; V was cut back by 3 bases and J by 7 bases.

V is TRBV20-1 and J is TRBJ2-1; 11 bases align to TRBD2. Germline-derived CDR1 and CDR2 are DFQATT and SNEGSKA (reference sequence). This CDR3 spans 15 amino acids. J lost 3 bases, V lost 3 bases, and 4 bases had no gene match. The CDR3 loop is CSASGTSGDYNEQFF. The CDR3 DNA is TGCAGTGCTAGTGGGACTAGCGGAGACTACAATGAGCAGTTCTTC.

The gene calls are TRBV15 and TRBJ1-4, with a tentative D call TRBD1 (5 bases). The CDR3 is made up of 15 amino acids. Germline assignment: CDR1 LNHNV and CDR2 YYDKDF (reference sequence). V lost 0 bases and J lost 8, with 13 bases in between. The chain's CDR3 is CATSREGQGWEKLFF. CDR3 nucleotide sequence: TGTGCCACCAGCAGAGAAGGGCAGGGCTGGGAAAAACTGTTTTTT.

The chain recombines TRBV4-2 with TRBJ2-3; D is unresolved. V gave up 0 bases and J gave up 5 bases, with 12 bases separating them. The CDR3 is 15 amino acids. Germline CDR1 reads LGHNA; CDR2 reads YNFKEQ. The CDR3 region is CASSQDSVLQDTQYF. CDR3 bases: TGTGCCAGCAGCCAAGATTCGGTTCTACAAGATACGCAGTATTTT.

This sequence joins TRBV20-1 and TRBJ2-1; D gene ambiguous. The V end was cut by 5 bases, the J end by 0 bases, with 11 bases between. This CDR3 is 14 amino acids long. Looked up from germline, CDR1 is DFQATT and CDR2 is SNEGSKA (reference sequence). CDR3 protein: CSAPDSISYNEQFF. CDR3 sequence (DNA): TGCAGTGCTCCTGACTCCATCTCCTACAATGAGCAGTTCTTC.

V is TRBV12-3 or TRBV12-4 and J is TRBJ2-2; 10 bases agree with TRBD2. The CDR3 totals 16 residues. V shed 6 bases, J shed 1 base, and the junction held 5 bases outside the gene matches. The CDR3 is CASRRIAGGNTGELFF. The CDR3 region has the DNA TGTGCCAGCAGAAGAATAGCGGGAGGGAACACCGGGGAGCTGTTTTTT.

The V gene is TRBV4-1, the J gene TRBJ2-2; no reliable D call. Between the trimmed V and J ends, which lost 5 bases and 5 bases, there was a span of 9 bases. The CDR3 is made up of 13 amino acids. CDR1 is MGHRA and CDR2 is YSYEKL in the germline V gene. The CDR3, as DNA: TGCGCCAGCAGCGGCCGCTATACCGGGGAGCTGTTTTTT. This codes for CASSGRYTGELFF.

CDR3 loop: CASSQVQGVAEAFF. CDR3 coding DNA: TGTGCCAGCAGCCAAGTACAGGGAGTCGCTGAAGCTTTCTTT. The chain uses TRBV3-1 and TRBJ1-1, with D perhaps TRBD1 (6 bases). The CDR3 contains 14 residues. CDR1 and CDR2 (germline): LGHDT, YNNKEL (reference sequence). V was cut by 1 base and J by 6 bases, with 12 bases left in between.